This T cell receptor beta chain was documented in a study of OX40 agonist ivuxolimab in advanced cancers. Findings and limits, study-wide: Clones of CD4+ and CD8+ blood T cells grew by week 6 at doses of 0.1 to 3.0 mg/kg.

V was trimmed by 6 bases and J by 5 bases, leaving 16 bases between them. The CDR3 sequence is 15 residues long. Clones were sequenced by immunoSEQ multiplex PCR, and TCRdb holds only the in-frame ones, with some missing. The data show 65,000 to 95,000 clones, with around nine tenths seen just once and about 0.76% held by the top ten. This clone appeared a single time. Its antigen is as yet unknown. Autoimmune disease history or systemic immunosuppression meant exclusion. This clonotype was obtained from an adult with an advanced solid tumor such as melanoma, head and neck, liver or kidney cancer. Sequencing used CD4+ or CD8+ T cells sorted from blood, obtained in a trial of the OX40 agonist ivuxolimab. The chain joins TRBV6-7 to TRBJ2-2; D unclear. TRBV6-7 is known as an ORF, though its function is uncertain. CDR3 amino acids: CASRTRPKETGELFF. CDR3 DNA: TGTGCCAGCAGAACGCGTCCTAAAGAGACCGGGGAGCTGTTTTTT.